Listed below are T cell receptor beta chains from one sample, sequenced in a study of blood T cell repertoires in COVID-19. The assay was immunoSEQ multiplex PCR, and TCRdb's table has in-frame clones only and misses some. The repertoire holds 150,000 to 200,000 clones, with 90% as singletons. The sequenced sample consisted of peripheral blood. The receptors here all came from a middle-aged man with acute or convalescent COVID-19. CDR3s include the opening cysteine and the closing phenylalanine or tryptophan. A D gene is named only where the DNA matches it firmly. Not all rows give a size; the values are once, few, many and, for expanded clones, a class.

CDR3nt: TGCAGCGTTGAAGCCCTGGCGGATGGCTATGGCTACACCTTC
CDR3aa: CSVEALADGYGYTF
j_gene: TRBJ1-2
abundance: -
d_gene: -
v_gene: TRBV29-1

CDR3nt: TGTGCCAGCCGACAGGGAATAGGTGGCTACACCTTC
CDR3aa: CASRQGIGGYTF
j_gene: TRBJ1-2
abundance: -
d_gene: TRBD1
v_gene: TRBV19

CDR3nt: TGTGCCAGCAGCCCTCCCAGGAGGGAAAGGGGCACCGGGGAGCTGTTTTTT
CDR3aa: CASSPPRRERGTGELFF
j_gene: TRBJ2-2
abundance: -
d_gene: -
v_gene: TRBV9

CDR3nt: TGTGCCAGCAGCCCACCCCAGGGGACTAATGAAAAACTGTTTTTT
CDR3aa: CASSPPQGTNEKLFF
j_gene: TRBJ1-4
abundance: -
d_gene: -
v_gene: TRBV5-5

CDR3nt: TGTGCCAGCAGTGAGGGGGACAGGGGATCTCAGCCCCAGCATTTT
CDR3aa: CASSEGDRGSQPQHF
j_gene: TRBJ1-5
abundance: -
d_gene: TRBD1
v_gene: TRBV25-1

CDR3nt: TGTGCCAGCGGGACAGGGAGCCCCAAAAACATTCAGTACTTC
CDR3aa: CASGTGSPKNIQYF
j_gene: TRBJ2-4
abundance: -
d_gene: TRBD1
v_gene: TRBV28

CDR3nt: TGTGCCAGCAGTTTAGGCGGTCTAGCGGAGTCTTACTTC
CDR3aa: CASSLGGLAESYF
j_gene: TRBJ2-7
abundance: -
d_gene: TRBD2
v_gene: TRBV12-3/TRBV12-4

CDR3nt: TGTGCCATCAGTGAGTCAATAGTCGATAATTCACCCCTCCACTTT
CDR3aa: CAISESIVDNSPLHF
j_gene: TRBJ1-6
abundance: few
d_gene: -
v_gene: TRBV10-3

CDR3nt: TGTGCCAGCAGTTACCGGGACACCAAGGAGACCCAGTACTTC
CDR3aa: CASSYRDTKETQYF
j_gene: TRBJ2-5
abundance: -
d_gene: -
v_gene: TRBV6-2/TRBV6-3

CDR3nt: TGTGCCAGCACCCAGTGGCGGAGTTCTTATAATTCACCCCTCCACTTT
CDR3aa: CASTQWRSSYNSPLHF
j_gene: TRBJ1-6
abundance: -
d_gene: -
v_gene: TRBV27

CDR3nt: TGTGCCAGCAGTTACTCTAGCGGGACATACGAGCAGTACTTC
CDR3aa: CASSYSSGTYEQYF
j_gene: TRBJ2-7
abundance: -
d_gene: TRBD2
v_gene: TRBV27

CDR3nt: TGTGCCAGCAGTCCAAACACAGTCTACAATGAGCAGTTCTTC
CDR3aa: CASSPNTVYNEQFF
j_gene: TRBJ2-1
abundance: -
d_gene: -
v_gene: TRBV27

CDR3nt: TGTGCCAGCAGCCCCGGGCAGGGGGGCTTTTACACCGGGGAGCTGTTTTTT
CDR3aa: CASSPGQGGFYTGELFF
j_gene: TRBJ2-2
abundance: once
d_gene: -
v_gene: TRBV7-2

CDR3nt: TGTGCCAGCAGCGAGACAGGGTTTGACGAGCAGTACTTC
CDR3aa: CASSETGFDEQYF
j_gene: TRBJ2-7
abundance: -
d_gene: TRBD1
v_gene: TRBV7-3

CDR3nt: TGTGCCAGCAGCCAAAGAATTGCGGGACTAGCGGATTTGGTCAATGAGCAGTTCTTC
CDR3aa: CASSQRIAGLADLVNEQFF
j_gene: TRBJ2-1
abundance: once
d_gene: TRBD2
v_gene: TRBV4-2

CDR3nt: TGCAGCGTTGACCCTAGTAGTAGCGGGTATTACACAGATACGCAGTATTTT
CDR3aa: CSVDPSSSGYYTDTQYF
j_gene: TRBJ2-3
abundance: -
d_gene: TRBD2
v_gene: TRBV29-1

CDR3nt: TGCGCCAGCAGCCACCAACCTGGAGGGGGCCCTGAAGCTTTCTTT
CDR3aa: CASSHQPGGGPEAFF
j_gene: TRBJ1-1
abundance: once
d_gene: TRBD1
v_gene: TRBV4-1

CDR3nt: TGTGCCAGTAAACGGGACCGGGAGGGTCAGCCCCAGCATTTT
CDR3aa: CASKRDREGQPQHF
j_gene: TRBJ1-5
abundance: -
d_gene: -
v_gene: TRBV19

CDR3nt: TGTGCCAGCAGCTTAGGTCGTCTAGCAGACACAGATACGCAGTATTTT
CDR3aa: CASSLGRLADTDTQYF
j_gene: TRBJ2-3
abundance: -
d_gene: -
v_gene: TRBV11-3

CDR3nt: TGCGCCAGCAGCCAAGGTAGCAGGAGGGCAGGGGAGACCCAGTACTTC
CDR3aa: CASSQGSRRAGETQYF
j_gene: TRBJ2-5
abundance: -
d_gene: -
v_gene: TRBV4-1

CDR3nt: TGTGCCAGCAGCCCCCCGGGTGTCTACGAGCAGTACTTC
CDR3aa: CASSPPGVYEQYF
j_gene: TRBJ2-7
abundance: -
d_gene: -
v_gene: TRBV7-2

CDR3nt: TGCGCCAGCAGAGAGACAATCTATGAGCAGTTCTTC
CDR3aa: CASRETIYEQFF
j_gene: TRBJ2-1
abundance: -
d_gene: -
v_gene: TRBV5-1

CDR3nt: TGTGCCATCACGTCGAGGTTGGGCGCGGGGCCTTTCTTT
CDR3aa: CAITSRLGAGPFF
j_gene: TRBJ1-1
abundance: few
d_gene: -
v_gene: TRBV10-3

CDR3nt: TGTGCCAGCAGCCACCGCGGTGGAGATACGCAGTATTTT
CDR3aa: CASSHRGGDTQYF
j_gene: TRBJ2-3
abundance: few
d_gene: -
v_gene: TRBV7-3

CDR3nt: TGTGCCAGCAGTGACAATAGCAATCAGCCCCAGCATTTT
CDR3aa: CASSDNSNQPQHF
j_gene: TRBJ1-5
abundance: -
d_gene: -
v_gene: TRBV12-3/TRBV12-4

CDR3nt: TGTGCCAGCAGCCCGTACCAGGGTTATAGCAATCAGCCCCAGCATTTT
CDR3aa: CASSPYQGYSNQPQHF
j_gene: TRBJ1-5
abundance: -
d_gene: -
v_gene: TRBV4-2

CDR3nt: TGTGCCAGCCGTAAGCCCAACACCGGGGAGCTGTTTTTT
CDR3aa: CASRKPNTGELFF
j_gene: TRBJ2-2
abundance: -
d_gene: -
v_gene: TRBV28

CDR3nt: TGTGCCATCAGTGAATCGGGGGACGATGAGCAGTTCTTC
CDR3aa: CAISESGDDEQFF
j_gene: TRBJ2-1
abundance: -
d_gene: -
v_gene: TRBV10-3

CDR3nt: TGTGCCAGCAGTTCCGGACTAGCGGGGGGCCTGTACCAAGAGACCCAGTACTTC
CDR3aa: CASSSGLAGGLYQETQYF
j_gene: TRBJ2-5
abundance: -
d_gene: TRBD2
v_gene: TRBV28

CDR3nt: TGCAGCGTTGCAGACAACTATAATTCACCCCTCCACTTT
CDR3aa: CSVADNYNSPLHF
j_gene: TRBJ1-6
abundance: -
d_gene: -
v_gene: TRBV29-1

CDR3nt: TGTGCCAGTAGTTTCCGGGGTGAATCACCCCTCCACTTT
CDR3aa: CASSFRGESPLHF
j_gene: TRBJ1-6
abundance: -
d_gene: -
v_gene: TRBV19

CDR3nt: TGTGCCAGCTCGCCTACAGGGTTCGAGCAGTACTTC
CDR3aa: CASSPTGFEQYF
j_gene: TRBJ2-7
abundance: -
d_gene: -
v_gene: TRBV18

CDR3nt: TGTGCCAGCAGGGAAGGGTCACTCAATGAAAAACTGTTTTTT
CDR3aa: CASREGSLNEKLFF
j_gene: TRBJ1-4
abundance: -
d_gene: -
v_gene: TRBV2

CDR3nt: TGTGCCAGTAGAACAGGAGTGAACTATGGCTACACCTTC
CDR3aa: CASRTGVNYGYTF
j_gene: TRBJ1-2
abundance: -
d_gene: -
v_gene: TRBV19

CDR3nt: TGTGCCAGCAGCCAGGACCTCGGACTAGCAATAGCCAAAAACATTCAGTACTTC
CDR3aa: CASSQDLGLAIAKNIQYF
j_gene: TRBJ2-4
abundance: -
d_gene: TRBD2
v_gene: TRBV4-2

CDR3nt: TGTGCCAGCAGTCGACTAGTTGCAGATACGCAGTATTTT
CDR3aa: CASSRLVADTQYF
j_gene: TRBJ2-3
abundance: -
d_gene: -
v_gene: TRBV6-5

CDR3nt: TGTGCCAGCAGTTACTCGGACTTCGAGCAAGAGACCCAGTACTTC
CDR3aa: CASSYSDFEQETQYF
j_gene: TRBJ2-5
abundance: few
d_gene: -
v_gene: TRBV6-2/TRBV6-3

CDR3nt: TGTGCCAGCAGTCTCTGGAGGGGACAGGGGTTTGGCTACACCTTC
CDR3aa: CASSLWRGQGFGYTF
j_gene: TRBJ1-2
abundance: -
d_gene: TRBD1
v_gene: TRBV28

CDR3nt: TGTGCCAGCAGCCCACAGGGTAGCATGAACACTGAAGCTTTCTTT
CDR3aa: CASSPQGSMNTEAFF
j_gene: TRBJ1-1
abundance: -
d_gene: -
v_gene: TRBV7-2

CDR3nt: TGTGCCAGCAGCCATATCAGGGATAGGCAAAACATTCAGTACTTC
CDR3aa: CASSHIRDRQNIQYF
j_gene: TRBJ2-4
abundance: -
d_gene: -
v_gene: TRBV14

CDR3nt: TGTGCCAGTAGTCCCCTAGCGGGAGTGTGGGAGACCCAGTACTTC
CDR3aa: CASSPLAGVWETQYF
j_gene: TRBJ2-5
abundance: -
d_gene: TRBD2
v_gene: TRBV19

CDR3nt: TGTGCCAGCAGCTCTTCCGGGAGTCCCACAGATACGCAGTATTTT
CDR3aa: CASSSSGSPTDTQYF
j_gene: TRBJ2-3
abundance: few
d_gene: -
v_gene: TRBV7-2

CDR3nt: TGTGCCAGCAGCTTAAGCTCGCAATACCGAGGCGTCGGGGAGCTGTTTTTT
CDR3aa: CASSLSSQYRGVGELFF
j_gene: TRBJ2-2
abundance: -
d_gene: -
v_gene: TRBV7-2

CDR3nt: TGTGCCAGCAGTTTACAGGGTGGTGGGGTAGGAGATACGCAGTATTTT
CDR3aa: CASSLQGGGVGDTQYF
j_gene: TRBJ2-3
abundance: -
d_gene: -
v_gene: TRBV27

CDR3nt: TGTGCCAGCTCACCACCGACAGGGGTCTCCTACAATGAGCAGTTCTTC
CDR3aa: CASSPPTGVSYNEQFF
j_gene: TRBJ2-1
abundance: few
d_gene: TRBD1
v_gene: TRBV18

CDR3nt: TGTGCCAGCAGCTTACAGGGCCAGCCCCAGCATTTT
CDR3aa: CASSLQGQPQHF
j_gene: TRBJ1-5
abundance: -
d_gene: -
v_gene: TRBV2

CDR3nt: TGCGCCAGCAGCCCCGCACAGGATTACCTCTATGGCTACACCTTC
CDR3aa: CASSPAQDYLYGYTF
j_gene: TRBJ1-2
abundance: -
d_gene: -
v_gene: TRBV5-1

CDR3nt: TGCGCCAGCAGCCCCCGGGCTAGCGGGGCCACAGATACGCAGTATTTT
CDR3aa: CASSPRASGATDTQYF
j_gene: TRBJ2-3
abundance: -
d_gene: TRBD2
v_gene: TRBV5-1

CDR3nt: TGTGCCACCAGCAGAGCCCGGACTAGATCTAGCAATGAGCAGTTCTTC
CDR3aa: CATSRARTRSSNEQFF
j_gene: TRBJ2-1
abundance: -
d_gene: TRBD2
v_gene: TRBV15

CDR3nt: TGCGCCAGCAGTGAGCAGGGATATGGCTACACCTTC
CDR3aa: CASSEQGYGYTF
j_gene: TRBJ1-2
abundance: -
d_gene: -
v_gene: TRBV10-2

CDR3nt: TGTGCCAGCAGCTTATTCATAGTTGGCTACACCTTC
CDR3aa: CASSLFIVGYTF
j_gene: TRBJ1-2
abundance: -
d_gene: -
v_gene: TRBV11-2